Listed below are T cell receptor beta chains from one sample, sequenced in a study of control samples from healthy donors and cancer patients. Assay used: immunoSEQ multiplex PCR; TCRdb lists only in-frame clones, some missing. The sample records roughly 180,000 clones, 91% being singletons. The sequencing input was blood. These TCRs come from a woman aged 40 to 49 in good health. Each CDR3 is given without its conserved first and last residue.

j_gene | v_gene | CDR3aa
TRBJ2-3 | TRBV10-3 | AISGGAKTPTDTQY
TRBJ2-7 | TRBV5-1 | ASSSGGIGQARVQY
TRBJ1-1 | TRBV7-3 | ASSLTDLAEAF
TRBJ2-2 | TRBV7-6 | ASSLEVSGINTGELF
TRBJ1-5 | TRBV6-1 | ASSESQPQH
TRBJ2-1 | TRBV5-6 | ASSLVWGAGNEQF
TRBJ2-7 | TRBV5-5 | ASSLDPYPGLAGGPGEQY
TRBJ2-3 | TRBV19 | ASSIGGTDTQY
TRBJ2-3 | TRBV6-1 | ASSETPFLVGGPTDTQY
TRBJ1-1 | TRBV3-1/TRBV3-2 | ASSQGRVGTEAF
TRBJ1-2 | TRBV6-5 | ASSYNGRGGYT
TRBJ2-6 | TRBV4-2 | ASSQSEAGSSGANVLT
TRBJ2-2 | TRBV7-7 | ASSPVSQGVTGELF
TRBJ1-1 | TRBV5-1 | ASSLVGRNTEAF
TRBJ1-6 | TRBV10-3 | AIRGTEDSPLH
TRBJ2-3 | TRBV10-1 | ASSESSLAGDTQY
TRBJ2-5 | TRBV6-5 | ASTKPGQMSQY
TRBJ2-7 | TRBV4-2 | ASSQDGAGNYEQY
TRBJ2-5 | TRBV3-1/TRBV3-2 | ASSWVTDPRTQETQY
TRBJ1-4 | TRBV13 | ASSFRLAAGNEKLF
TRBJ2-7 | TRBV9 | ASSPKEGQGFYEQY
TRBJ1-2 | TRBV5-6 | ASSWGQGRIYGYT
TRBJ2-5 | TRBV3-1/TRBV3-2 | ASSQVSSPQETQY
TRBJ2-7 | TRBV6-6 | ATTGESFREQY
TRBJ2-7 | TRBV5-1 | ASSLDGLSSYEQY
TRBJ2-7 | TRBV20-1 | SANDRNSYEQY
TRBJ2-1 | TRBV5-1 | ASSLLGGIYNEQF
TRBJ2-1 | TRBV18 | ASSPQGQGVANEQF
TRBJ1-5 | TRBV18 | ASSLGQVNQPQH
TRBJ1-1 | TRBV7-2 | ASSFMTPEAF
TRBJ1-1 | TRBV10-1 | ASSESSPEAF
TRBJ2-7 | TRBV6-6 | ASSPGQFYEQY
TRBJ2-7 | TRBV7-9 | ASSLGGDEQY
TRBJ2-3 | TRBV7-8 | ASSLGTSRLGDTQY
TRBJ1-1 | TRBV28 | ASSFQVGRGDTEAF
TRBJ1-5 | TRBV18 | ASSPQGNQPQH
TRBJ1-5 | TRBV7-6 | ASSLGGQEQPQH
TRBJ1-1 | TRBV12-3/TRBV12-4 | ASSGTANTEAF
TRBJ2-5 | TRBV2 | ASEGFQETQY
TRBJ2-7 | TRBV10-3 | AIGTIPSSYEQY
TRBJ1-2 | TRBV11-2 | ASSLAGGYT
TRBJ1-3 | TRBV24-1 | ATSDRGRLTTRGNTIY
TRBJ2-5 | TRBV18 | ASSPGGKETQY
TRBJ1-5 | TRBV10-3 | AISAGRESNQPQH
TRBJ1-1 | TRBV9 | ASSVDARAATEAF
TRBJ2-3 | TRBV29-1 | SVAGSDGTDTQY
TRBJ1-2 | TRBV6-5 | ASSRDRGYGYT
TRBJ2-7 | TRBV4-1 | ASSQDLSYEQY
TRBJ2-5 | TRBV5-1 | ASSLSGGQETQY
TRBJ2-6 | TRBV2 | ASSESGANVLT
TRBJ1-1 | TRBV10-3 | AIPPGTEAF
TRBJ1-6 | TRBV5-1 | ASSLPGGPNSPLH
TRBJ2-7 | TRBV3-1/TRBV3-2 | ASSQHGQGADGEQY
TRBJ1-5 | TRBV2 | ASTEIGNQPQH
TRBJ1-4 | TRBV5-4 | ASSLGGLSEKLF
TRBJ2-7 | TRBV25-1 | ASSARTGGPYEQY
TRBJ1-5 | TRBV2 | ASRDRDGSNQPQH
TRBJ1-1 | TRBV19 | ASIDRGLSTEAF
TRBJ2-3 | TRBV24-1 | ATSEPRTGTDTQY
TRBJ2-1 | TRBV11-2 | ASSRLAGARNEQF